The T cell receptor (beta chain) described here comes from a study of CD8+ T cells in alopecia areata. Study in general: Oral tofacitinib, 5 to 10 mg twice daily, was given in an open-label trial. Study-wide findings and caveats: Tofacitinib significantly reduced both scalp clonality and expanded CD8+ clones among the top 100. Persistence in scalp and blood during tofacitinib was observed for many expanded lesional clones.

Extracted RNA was reverse transcribed into cDNA, the sequencing template. Assay: immunoSEQ multiplex PCR; the TCRdb copy retains only in-frame clones and omits some. This table has about 210,000 clones, more than 55% appearing once. V was shortened by 4 bases and J by 4 bases, with 14 bases between the two germline ends. The germline gives CDR1 KGHSH, CDR2 LQKENI. This CDR3 region has 15 residues. Treatment defined: oral pan-JAK inhibitor, 5-10 mg twice daily. Details on this clone: As yet, its antigen is unknown.

The sample was CD4+ T cells sorted from blood, taken between weeks 43 and 45, from a patient treated with tofacitinib. The origin of this receptor is a human donor with alopecia areata. The V gene is TRBV18, the J gene TRBJ1-5; D not certain. In nucleotides, the CDR3 is TGTGCCAGCTCACACGAAATGCAGGAAAATCAGCCCCAGCATTTT. Protein product: CASSHEMQENQPQHF. The full variable domain, its missing parts supplied by reference TRBV18 and TRBJ1-5, is NAGVMQNPRHLVRRRGQEARLRCSPMKGHSHVYWYRQLPEEGLKFMVYLQKENIIDESGMPKERFSAEFPKEGPSILRIQQVVRGDSAAYFCASSHEMQENQPQHFGDGTRLSIL.